These 10 T cell receptor beta chains share one sample of origin, sequenced in a study of patients and donors after allogeneic stem cell transplantation. TCRdb passed the RT-PCR reads through MiXCR, listing each CDR3 protein once. Of over 150,000 distinct CDR3 sequences in the sample, around two fifths are singletons; the top ten hold approximately 32%. The specimen was blood, either unsorted or a sorted T cell fraction (not recorded which). Receptors originate from a human donor who was either an allogeneic HSCT recipient or a stem cell or donor lymphocyte infusion donor (not recorded which). It is not recorded whose cells these are; they may come from a transplant donor.

V usage is TRBV7-2 and J usage is TRBJ2-3, with D maybe TRBD2 (5 bases). The CDR3 runs to 14 residues. With 2 bases removed from V and 1 base from J, the gap between germline ends came to 7 bases. Germline CDR1 reads SGHTA; CDR2 reads FQGNSA. CDR3 region: CASSLSSGTDTQYF. The CDR3 bases are TGTGCCAGCAGCTTAAGTAGCGGCACAGATACGCAGTATTTT.

The chain links TRBV10-3 to TRBJ2-7; 8 bases agree with TRBD1. Germline V CDR1 and CDR2: ENHRY, SYGVKD. Trimming at V came to 4 bases and at J to 3 bases, leaving 8 bases not matched to a gene. This CDR3 is built from 15 residues. DNA of the CDR3: TGTGCCATCAGTGTTGGACAGGGTCCTAACTACGAGCAGTACTTC. Encoded protein: CAISVGQGPNYEQYF.

This clonotype appeared a few times. The rearrangement joins TRBV9 to TRBJ1-1; the match to TRBD1 covers 8 bases. CDR3 length: 15 amino acids. Germline V gene data show CDR1 as SGDLS and CDR2 as YYNGEE. The ends lost 3 bases at V and 7 bases at J; junction bases unmatched: 11. The CDR3 DNA is TGTGCCAGCAGCGGGGACAGGTTTCAGCCCTTTGAAGCTTTCTTT. Its protein product is CASSGDRFQPFEAFF.

This clonotype was counted a few times. The chain combines TRBV5-6 with TRBJ1-4; 8 bases fit TRBD1. Germline CDR1 SGHDT, CDR2 YYEEEE. The CDR3 extends over 15 amino acids. Losses at the gene ends were 5 bases for V and 6 bases for J; bases not matched to a gene: 9. CDR3 in amino acids: CASSRPWDRHEKLFF. The CDR3, as DNA: TGTGCCAGCAGTCGGCCCTGGGACAGGCATGAAAAACTGTTTTTT. Complete variable domain (other parts from reference TRBV5-6 and TRBJ1-4): DAGVTQSPTHLIKTRGQQVTLRCSPKSGHDTVSWYQQALGQGPQFIFQYYEEEERQRGNFPDRFSGHQFPNYSSELNVNALLLGDSALYLCASSRPWDRHEKLFFGSGTQLSVL.

This clonotype was seen many times. This chain links TRBV7-9 with TRBJ1-2, with TRBD1 as a possible D gene (5 bases). Germline V CDR1 and CDR2: SEHNR, FQNEAQ (reference sequence). The CDR3 has 13 residues. The V end lost 7 bases, the J end lost 3 bases, and 12 bases lay between the germline ends. The CDR3 DNA sequence: TGTGCCAGCACCCTCGACAGTTACTATGGCTACACCTTC. Translating gives CASTLDSYYGYTF. The full variable domain, in which reference TRBV7-9 and TRBJ1-2 provide the parts outside the CDR3, is DTGVSQNPRHKITKRGQNVTFRCDPISEHNRLYWYRQTLGQGPEFLTYFQNEAQLEKSRLLSDRFSAERPKGSFSTLEIQRTEQGDSAMYLCASTLDSYYGYTFGSGTRLTVV.

V and J are TRBV6-6 and TRBJ1-4; tentatively, D is TRBD1 (5 bases). The germline V and J ends were trimmed by 6 bases and 8 bases, with 19 bases remaining between them. This CDR3 comprises 15 residues. Germline loops: CDR1 MNHNY, CDR2 SVGAGI (reference sequence). The DNA for the CDR3 is TGTGCCAGCAGCCCCCCGGGAGGGGCGGAGGAAAAACTGTTTTTT. It codes for CASSPPGGAEEKLFF.

The gene calls are TRBV11-2 and TRBJ1-4; 7 positions match TRBD1. The CDR3 sequence is 12 residues long. After removal of 3 bases from V and 8 bases from J, the junction contained 0 bases not matched to a gene. Germline V gene sequence: CDR1 SGHAT, CDR2 FQNNGV. The CDR3 region is CASSLGQEKLFF. The CDR3 DNA reads as TGTGCCAGCAGCTTGGGACAGGAAAAACTGTTTTTT. The full variable domain, with the rest looked up from reference TRBV11-2 and TRBJ1-4, is EAGVAQSPRYKIIEKRQSVAFWCNPISGHATLYWYQQILGQGPKLLIQFQNNGVVDDSQLPKDRFSAERLKGVDSTLKIQPAKLEDSAVYLCASSLGQEKLFFGSGTQLSVL.

The chain is built from TRBV12-3 or TRBV12-4 and TRBJ1-2; no clear D. Trimming stripped 2 bases from V and 6 bases from J, with 10 bases between. CDR3 length equals 13 residues. As DNA, the CDR3 is TGTGCCAGCAGTTTACGGGGTCTTGATGGCTACACCTTC. Translation gives CASSLRGLDGYTF.

This clonotype was seen a handful of times. V usage is TRBV6-6 and J usage is TRBJ1-1; the D gene is possibly TRBD1 (6 bases). The CDR3 is 12 residues long. The germline V and J ends were trimmed by 2 bases and 8 bases, with 9 bases remaining between them. CDR1 MNHNY and CDR2 SVGAGI come from the germline V gene (reference sequence). The CDR3 is CASSYPQGEAFF. The CDR3 DNA sequence: TGTGCCAGCAGTTACCCACAGGGAGAAGCTTTCTTT.

The chain is built from TRBV4-1 and TRBJ1-2; D uncertain. Trimming stripped 7 bases from V and 3 bases from J, with 9 bases between. Germline CDR1 MGHRA, CDR2 YSYEKL. The CDR3 totals 12 residues. CDR3 region: CASIHPDYGYTF. CDR3 nucleotide sequence: TGCGCCAGCATACACCCGGACTATGGCTACACCTTC.